This T cell receptor beta chain is from a study of Graves' ophthalmopathy and Graves' hyperthyroidism. Ten or more counts support this clonotype. Germline V CDR1 and CDR2: ENHRY, SYGVKD. Trimming pared 10 bases from V and 0 bases from J, leaving 18 bases between. This CDR3 spans 15 amino acids. The authors amplified TCR beta CDR3 regions from RNA transcripts. First-round RT-PCR with HTBI primers preceded a second-round multiplex PCR. TCRdb ran MiXCR on the multiplex PCR reads and lists one entry per CDR3 protein. The sample yields 300,000 to 400,000 distinct CDR3 sequences, 15% to 20% seen once. The sequence was obtained from an adult man with Graves' ophthalmopathy. The rearrangement links TRBV10-3 to TRBJ1-1; D might be TRBD1 (5 bases). The source material was peripheral blood. In DNA form, the CDR3 reads TGTGCCACCGGCGGGTGGCAGGGCCTGAACACTGAAGCTTTCTTT. Translation gives CATGGWQGLNTEAFF.